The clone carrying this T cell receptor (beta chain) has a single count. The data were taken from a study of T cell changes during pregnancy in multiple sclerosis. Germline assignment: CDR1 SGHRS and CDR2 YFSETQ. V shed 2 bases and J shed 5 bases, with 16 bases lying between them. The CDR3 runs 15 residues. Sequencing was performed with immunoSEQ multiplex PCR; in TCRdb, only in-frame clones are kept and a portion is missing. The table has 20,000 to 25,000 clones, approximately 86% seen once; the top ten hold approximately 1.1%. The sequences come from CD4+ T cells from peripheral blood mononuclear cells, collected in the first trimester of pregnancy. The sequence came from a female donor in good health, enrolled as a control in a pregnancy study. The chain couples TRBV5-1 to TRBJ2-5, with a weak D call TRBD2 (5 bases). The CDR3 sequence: CASSFRRPLAETQYF. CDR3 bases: TGCGCCAGCAGCTTCCGGCGGCCATTAGCGGAGACCCAGTACTTC. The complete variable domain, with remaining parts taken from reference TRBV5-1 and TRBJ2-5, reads KAGVTQTPRYLIKTRGQQVTLSCSPISGHRSVSWYQQTPGQGLQFLFEYFSETQRNKGNFPGRFSGRQFSNSRSEMNVSTLELGDSALYLCASSFRRPLAETQYFGPGTRLLVL.